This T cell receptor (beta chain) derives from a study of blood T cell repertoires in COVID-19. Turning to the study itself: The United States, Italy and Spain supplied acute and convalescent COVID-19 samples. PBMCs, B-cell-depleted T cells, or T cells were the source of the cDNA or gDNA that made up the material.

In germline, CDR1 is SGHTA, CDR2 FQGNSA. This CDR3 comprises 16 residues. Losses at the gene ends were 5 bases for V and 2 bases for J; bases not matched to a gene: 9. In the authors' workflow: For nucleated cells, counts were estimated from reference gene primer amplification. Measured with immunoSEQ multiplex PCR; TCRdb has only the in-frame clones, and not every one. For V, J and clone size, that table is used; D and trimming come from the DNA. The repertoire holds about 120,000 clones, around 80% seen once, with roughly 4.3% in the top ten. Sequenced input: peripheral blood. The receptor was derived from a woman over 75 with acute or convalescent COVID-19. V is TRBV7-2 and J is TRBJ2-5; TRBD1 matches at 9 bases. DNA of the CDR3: TGTGCCAGCAGCCAAGCCGCGACAGGGGGTCAAGAGACCCAGTACTTC. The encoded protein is CASSQAATGGQETQYF. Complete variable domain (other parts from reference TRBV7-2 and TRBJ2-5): GAGVSQSPSNKVTEKGKDVELRCDPISGHTALYWYRQSLGQGLEFLIYFQGNSAPDKSGLPSDRFSAERTGGSVSTLTIQRTQQEDSAVYLCASSQAATGGQETQYFGPGTRLLVL.